The T cell receptor (beta chain) described here comes from a study of blood T cell repertoires in COVID-19. Study details: Nucleic acid was either cDNA or gDNA, and it came from T cells, B-cell-depleted T cells, or PBMCs.

This study enrolled people aged 18 to 89 from about 26 US geographic areas. Germline CDR1 is KGHSH and CDR2 is LQKENI. V gave up 1 base and J gave up 5 bases; unmatched junction bases: 3. This CDR3 has 14 residues. How the authors handled the data: For nucleated cells, counts were estimated from reference gene primer amplification. TCRdb's copy holds only in-frame clones and misses some; the assay was immunoSEQ multiplex PCR. V, J and clone size are those of that table, while D and trimming were read from the DNA. The profile shows under 200,000 clones, around 82% of them singletons. The V gene is TRBV18, the J gene TRBJ2-7, with 9 nucleotides matching TRBD1. The sequencing input was PBMCs or T cells enriched from blood (not recorded which). The TCR was taken from a woman aged 55-69 years with acute COVID-19. The CDR3 DNA reads TGTGCCAGCTCACCACGGGACAGGGTAGACGAGCAGTACTTC. It translates to CASSPRDRVDEQYF.